The clone carrying this T cell receptor (beta chain) came up a few times. Its antigen is as yet unknown. TCRdb redid the calling of the 5' RACE reads with MiXCR, one entry per CDR3 protein. The sample records 56,000 or so distinct CDR3 sequences, about 10% being singletons. This sample is part of a study of early T cells in non-severe SARS-CoV-2 infection. Study details: Sequencing of bulk RNA from unsorted whole blood was done, without chain pairing. Regarding the study as a whole: A preference for anti-spike CD8 responses marked VDJdb matching, which missed private and CD4 specificities.

Sequencing was carried out using whole blood. This TCR came from an adult who was a healthcare worker with PCR-confirmed SARS-CoV-2 infection or an uninfected control (not recorded which).

The CDR3 sequence is CASSPSGNQETQYF. DNA of the CDR3: TGTGCCAGCAGCCCCAGCGGGAATCAAGAGACCCAGTACTTC. V is TRBV7-9 and J is TRBJ2-5; 7 nucleotides match TRBD2. V dropped 5 bases and J dropped 2; count of bases not matched to a gene: 5. The CDR3 spans 14 residues. From germline, CDR1 is SEHNR and CDR2 FQNEAQ (reference sequence).